What follows are 19 T cell receptor beta chains derived from one specimen sequenced in a study of T cells in Graves' hyperthyroidism and ophthalmopathy. RNA transcripts yielded amplified TCR beta CDR3 regions. Carried out on the TCR CDR3, a first-round RT-PCR used the HTBI primer set. TCRdb itself ran the multiplex PCR reads through MiXCR, one entry per CDR3 protein. The sample contains about 560,000 distinct CDR3 sequences, 15% to 17% of which appear only once. Sequencing used blood. These receptors were taken from a woman aged 25 to 39 with Graves' hyperthyroidism.

This clonotype showed up many times. V and J are TRBV7-9 and TRBJ2-3, with 7 bases fitting TRBD2. Trimming cost V 6 bases and J 3 bases; bases outside gene matches: 3. Germline V CDR1 and CDR2: SEHNR, FQNEAQ (reference sequence). The CDR3 loop spans 13 amino acids. The CDR3 protein is CASRRSGTDTQYF. CDR3 nucleotides: TGTGCCAGCAGACGTAGCGGGACAGATACGCAGTATTTT.

The chain couples TRBV20-1 to TRBJ2-5; D remains unclear. Germline CDR1 reads DFQATT; CDR2 reads SNEGSKA (reference sequence). V lost 5 bases, J lost 4 bases, and 11 bases lay in between. The CDR3 runs 12 residues. This chain's CDR3 is CSAPWRGETQYF. CDR3 nucleotide sequence: TGCAGTGCTCCGTGGAGAGGAGAGACCCAGTACTTC.

This clonotype was seen a handful of times. This rearrangement joins TRBV5-1 to TRBJ2-7, with a tentative D call TRBD1 (6 bases). The CDR3 is 17 amino acids. V lost 2 bases to trimming and J lost 2 bases, with 20 bases between them. Germline assignment: CDR1 SGHRS and CDR2 YFSETQ. This CDR3 is CASSFVTWETGPYEQYF. CDR3 nucleotides: TGCGCCAGCAGCTTCGTGACATGGGAGACAGGCCCCTACGAGCAGTACTTC.

The sample holds many counts of this clonotype. This chain links TRBV5-1 with TRBJ2-7; 8 bases are shared with TRBD1. The CDR3 runs 14 residues. Trimming removed 0 bases from V and 2 bases from J; junction bases left unmatched: 1. CDR1 SGHRS and CDR2 YFSETQ come from the germline V gene. The CDR3 DNA follows: TGCGCCAGCAGCTTGGGGGGACAGGCCTACGAGCAGTACTTC. Its protein is CASSLGGQAYEQYF. Combining the CDR3 with reference TRBV5-1 and TRBJ2-7 gives the whole variable domain KAGVTQTPRYLIKTRGQQVTLSCSPISGHRSVSWYQQTPGQGLQFLFEYFSETQRNKGNFPGRFSGRQFSNSRSEMNVSTLELGDSALYLCASSLGGQAYEQYFGPGTRLTVT.

This clonotype has a count of ten or more. This chain joins TRBV27 and TRBJ2-1; 8 positions agree with TRBD2. Germline trimming cut 5 bases from V and 5 bases from J; bases unmatched to any gene: 8. Germline V lookup: CDR1 MNHEY, CDR2 SMNVEV (reference sequence). The CDR3 sequence is 15 residues long. The CDR3 DNA reads TGTGCCAGCAGTATAGGGCTAGCGGGTAACAATGAGCAGTTCTTC. The encoded protein is CASSIGLAGNNEQFF.

The chain employs TRBV5-1 and TRBJ1-2; D gene ambiguous. V dropped 0 bases and J dropped 2 bases, with 8 bases sitting between them. Per germline, CDR1 SGHRS and CDR2 YFSETQ. The CDR3 has 14 amino acids. The CDR3 DNA reads TGCGCCAGCAGCTTGGTCGCCGAAAACTATGGCTACACCTTC. Its translation: CASSLVAENYGYTF. Based on the CDR3 plus reference TRBV5-1 and TRBJ1-2, the full variable domain is KAGVTQTPRYLIKTRGQQVTLSCSPISGHRSVSWYQQTPGQGLQFLFEYFSETQRNKGNFPGRFSGRQFSNSRSEMNVSTLELGDSALYLCASSLVAENYGYTFGSGTRLTVV.

This clonotype was seen only a few times. The chain is built from TRBV6-1 and TRBJ2-1; tentative D call: TRBD2 (7 bases). V was cut by 4 bases and J by 7 bases, with 20 bases left in between. CDR1 and CDR2 (germline): MNHNS, SASEGT. This CDR3 comprises 16 residues. The DNA for the CDR3 is TGTGCCAGCAGTGCCCATCGGGGAGGGGGTAATAATGAGCAGTTCTTC. As protein: CASSAHRGGGNNEQFF.

V is TRBV10-3 and J is TRBJ1-5, with TRBD1 as a possible D gene (6 bases). Germline CDR1 is ENHRY and CDR2 is SYGVKD. Trimming left V 2 bases short and J 5 bases short, with 10 bases between. CDR3 length equals 14 residues. CDR3: CAISEVAGDQPQHF. The CDR3 DNA reads as TGTGCCATCAGTGAGGTGGCAGGGGATCAGCCCCAGCATTTT.

Regarding this clonotype: This may stem from a read error, because a much larger clone lies one nucleotide away. This rearrangement joins TRBV5-1 to TRBJ2-7; the match to TRBD2 covers 7 bases. Per the germline V gene, CDR1 is SGHRS and CDR2 is YFSETQ. V lost 3 bases and J lost 5; bases outside the gene matches: 14. This CDR3 has 16 residues. Written as DNA, the CDR3 is TGCGCCAGCAGCTCCCAACGAGGCGGGGGTGCCGACGAGCAGTACTTC. This encodes CASSSQRGGGADEQYF.

In this sample, this clonotype turned up a few times. The CDR3 reads CASRPGMERGEKLFF. CDR3 coding DNA: TGTGCCAGCAGACCCGGAATGGAGAGGGGTGAAAAACTGTTTTTT. The V call is TRBV12-3 or TRBV12-4, the J call TRBJ1-4; tentative D call: TRBD1 (5 bases). The CDR3 consists of 15 residues. With 6 bases removed from V and 7 bases from J, the gap between germline ends came to 18 bases.

This clonotype was detected a few times. The V call is TRBV5-1, the J call TRBJ2-2; tentatively, D is TRBD1 (6 bases). This CDR3 comprises 15 residues. V lost 3 bases, J lost 4 bases, and 13 bases lay in between. Germline-derived CDR1 and CDR2 are SGHRS and YFSETQ. CDR3 sequence: CASSSLQGITGELFF. CDR3 nucleotide sequence: TGCGCCAGCAGCTCACTCCAGGGGATCACCGGGGAGCTGTTTTTT.

Concerning this clonotype: One end of the junction varies from germline; a read error may be responsible. The chain combines TRBV10-1 with TRBJ2-1; 10 bases are shared with TRBD1. CDR1 WNHNN and CDR2 SYGVQD come from the germline V gene (reference sequence). This CDR3 is 15 amino acids long. CDR3 in DNA: TGCGTCAGCAGTGCTGGGACAGGGGACTACAATGAGCAGTTCTTC. Translated, it gives CVSSAGTGDYNEQFF.

This clonotype was detected only a few times. The rearrangement joins TRBV7-2 to TRBJ2-7, with TRBD2 identical over 7 bases. The germline V gene has CDR1 SGHTA and CDR2 FQGNSA. The CDR3 sequence is 17 residues long. With 3 bases clipped from V and 2 bases from J, the junction kept 13 bases outside the gene matches. The CDR3 loop reads CASSFETSSFIPYEQYF. The CDR3 region has the DNA TGTGCCAGCAGCTTCGAGACTAGCTCCTTTATACCCTACGAGCAGTACTTC.

This clonotype was picked up many times. V is TRBV11-2 and J is TRBJ2-7, with D uncertain. CDR1 SGHAT and CDR2 FQNNGV come from the germline V gene. V was cut by 5 bases and J by 7 bases, with 15 bases left in between. CDR3 length: 13 amino acids. The CDR3 sequence: CASSPPASHEQYF. DNA for the CDR3: TGTGCCAGCAGCCCCCCGGCCTCACATGAGCAGTACTTC.

This clonotype was counted many times. This rearrangement joins TRBV7-2 to TRBJ2-3, with unresolved D. Germline loops: CDR1 SGHTA, CDR2 FQGNSA. Deletions cut 4 bases from V and 0 bases from J, with 14 bases between. There are 16 residues in the CDR3. The CDR3 is CASSSPGGVSTDTQYF. As DNA, the CDR3 is TGTGCCAGCAGCTCTCCCGGCGGAGTTAGCACAGATACGCAGTATTTT.

This clonotype was counted a few times. This chain links TRBV30 with TRBJ1-6, with TRBD1 matching over 7 bases. Germline assignment: CDR1 GTSNPN and CDR2 SVGIG (reference sequence). The ends lost 5 bases at V and 2 bases at J; junction bases unmatched: 15. The CDR3 consists of 18 residues. The CDR3, as DNA: TGTGCCTGGGGAGCAGGGCTGAGACAGGGAGCCTATAATTCACCCCTCCACTTT. It encodes CAWGAGLRQGAYNSPLHF.

This clonotype was counted ten times or more. The CDR3 loop reads CSARLGGGTEAFF. CDR3 DNA sequence: TGCAGTGCTAGGCTAGGCGGGGGCACTGAAGCTTTCTTT. The rearrangement uses TRBV20-1 and TRBJ1-1; TRBD1 is a possible D gene (5 bases). The length of the CDR3 is 13 residues. CDR1 is DFQATT, CDR2 SNEGSKA, per germline (reference sequence). Trimming removed 3 bases from V and 4 bases from J, with 12 bases in between.

Many counts were recorded for this clonotype. This sequence joins TRBV7-3 and TRBJ2-3; possibly TRBD1 or TRBD2 for D (7 bases each). Germline V lookup: CDR1 SGHTA, CDR2 FQGTGA. The CDR3 consists of 15 residues. Trimming stripped 4 bases from V and 2 bases from J, with 13 bases between. CDR3 amino acids: CASSSQGGFTDTQYF. The CDR3 DNA is TGTGCCAGCAGCTCGCAGGGGGGGTTCACAGATACGCAGTATTTT.

The gene calls are TRBV20-1 and TRBJ2-3; TRBD2 is a possible D gene (6 bases). Germline V lookup: CDR1 DFQATT, CDR2 SNEGSKA (reference sequence). With 5 bases removed from V and 6 bases from J, the gap between germline ends came to 27 bases. This CDR3 has 17 amino acids. CDR3 DNA sequence: TGCAGTGCTTCCGTCCCCGGGACTGGCCTTCTCGAGGATACGCAGTATTTT. As protein: CSASVPGTGLLEDTQYF.